This T cell receptor (beta chain) was sequenced for a study of response to subunit inactivated influenza vaccine. This clonotype was counted many times. Its antigen is not identified. TCRdb processed the RT-PCR reads anew with MiXCR; each CDR3 protein has one entry. Of under 750,000 distinct CDR3 sequences in the sample, 10% to 15% were seen once. CDR1 and CDR2 from the germline V gene are DFQATT and SNEGSKA (reference sequence). The length of the CDR3 is 15 residues. Trimming cost V 3 bases and J 4 bases, with 16 bases left between them. Regarding the study as a whole: That few new T cells are recruited by each seasonal influenza vaccination was the authors' suggestion.

The chain uses TRBV20-1 and TRBJ2-1; D is perhaps TRBD2 (6 bases). The source is a man between 50 and 59 years old who received an inactivated influenza vaccine. This specimen consisted of PBMCs from blood, obtained on the day of vaccination. This chain's CDR3 is CSARRGRANYNEQFF. The DNA for the CDR3 is TGCAGTGCTAGGCGGGGCAGAGCAAATTACAATGAGCAGTTCTTC.